Below, 29 T cell receptor beta chains from the same sample are listed, as sequenced in a study of vaccination and CD4 T cells after COVID-19. Cultured CD4+ T-cell DNA underwent Oncomine TCR Beta short-read sequencing. TCRdb redid the calling of the PCR reads with MiXCR, one entry per CDR3 protein. The repertoire holds roughly 15,000 distinct CDR3 sequences, with about three fifths as singletons. Their antigen targets remain unknown. Described treatment: approximately 10-day PBMC culture with coronavirus spike peptide pools or control peptides (ViraFEST assay). Input material: CD4+ T cells from blood, cultured in vitro. The receptors stem from a human donor who had recovered from COVID-19.

The gene calls are TRBV20-1 and TRBJ2-7, with no clear D. The V gene's germline CDR1 is DFQATT and CDR2 SNEGSKA (reference sequence). This CDR3 comprises 13 residues. Trimming pared 6 bases from V and 1 base from J, leaving 13 bases between. The CDR3 loop reads CSAYSVGSYEQYF. The DNA for the CDR3 is TGCAGTGCCTACTCCGTAGGATCCTACGAGCAGTACTTC.

The CDR3 is CASSRLRDRGPEAFF. The CDR3 region has the DNA TGTGCCAGCAGCAGGCTCCGGGACAGGGGCCCTGAAGCTTTCTTT. The J gene is TRBJ1-1, the V gene TRBV21-1; TRBD1, as called in the table, went unchecked against the DNA. TRBV21-1 is listed as a pseudogene. CDR3 size: 15 residues.

CDR3 loop: CASSLWAGNQPQHF. The CDR3 nucleotides read TGTGCCAGCAGTTTATGGGCGGGGAATCAGCCCCAGCATTTT. The chain employs TRBV28 and TRBJ1-5; D unresolved. Germline loops: CDR1 MDHEN, CDR2 SYDVKM. This CDR3 comprises 14 residues. Trimming shortened V by 0 bases and J by 4 bases, and 7 bases separated the two germline ends.

This clonotype was seen only once. The chain uses TRBV6-5 and TRBJ1-6; D call uncertain. CDR1 and CDR2 (germline): MNHEY, SVGAGI. Trimming cost V 4 bases and J 3 bases, with 4 bases left between them. CDR3 length: 13 amino acids. In nucleotides, the CDR3 is TGTGCCAGCAGTTGGGACTATAATTCACCCCTCCACTTT. It encodes CASSWDYNSPLHF.

This clonotype occurred a few times. The chain's CDR3 is CASRFGTGEVYGYTF. DNA for the CDR3: TGTGCCAGCAGGTTTGGGACAGGGGAAGTCTATGGCTACACCTTC. The V gene is TRBV5-8, the J gene TRBJ1-2, with 10 bases lining up with TRBD1. The germline CDR1 and CDR2 sequences are SGHTS and YDEGEE. The CDR3 sequence is 15 residues long. V shed 5 bases, J shed 4 bases, and the junction held 8 bases outside the gene matches.

The chain carries TRBV20-1 and TRBJ2-1; 7 bases are shared with TRBD2. Per the germline V gene, CDR1 is DFQATT and CDR2 is SNEGSKA (reference sequence). This CDR3 contains 13 residues. The V gene end was trimmed by 1 base and the J gene end by 9 bases; junction bases not matched to a gene: 6. CDR3 protein: CSARGLAEGEQFF. The CDR3 bases are TGCAGTGCTAGAGGGCTAGCGGAGGGTGAGCAGTTCTTC.

This clonotype was observed a handful of times. The rearrangement joins TRBV20-1 to TRBJ1-2; 10 nucleotides align to TRBD1. V was pared by 3 bases and J by 4 bases, with 11 bases of the junction left unmatched. Germline assignment: CDR1 DFQATT and CDR2 SNEGSKA (reference sequence). CDR3 length: 16 residues. CDR3: CSARDLRTGGVYGYTF. In nucleotides, the CDR3 is TGCAGTGCTAGGGATCTTAGGACAGGGGGTGTCTATGGCTACACCTTC.

The chain combines TRBV20-1 with TRBJ1-5; the D is unclear. The germline gives CDR1 DFQATT, CDR2 SNEGSKA (reference sequence). V lost 4 bases and J 1 base, leaving 11 bases between the germline ends. This CDR3 contains 14 residues. Here the CDR3 reads CSAKWQSSNQPQHF. CDR3 nucleotides: TGCAGTGCTAAGTGGCAGTCAAGCAATCAGCCCCAGCATTTT.

The chain joins TRBV6-7 to TRBJ1-6; no firm D call. TRBV6-7 has ORF status, its function being uncertain. The CDR3 sequence is 21 residues long. V lost 11 bases and J 0 bases, leaving 32 bases between the germline ends. CDR3 bases: TGTGCCGTGCCAGCAGTTACTCGACTCTCAGGCAGCTCCTCCTATAATTCACCCCTCCACTTT. Encoded protein: CAVPAVTRLSGSSSYNSPLHF.

CDR3 DNA sequence: TGCGCCAGCAGGTCAGGTCGCTATGGCTACACCTTC. Its translation: CASRSGRYGYTF. The chain links TRBV10-2 to TRBJ1-2, with D hard to call. Per germline, CDR1 WSHSY and CDR2 SAAADI. This CDR3 is built from 12 residues. Deletions cut 6 bases from V and 4 bases from J, with 9 bases between.

This clonotype was seen a few times. The chain combines TRBV6-4 with TRBJ1-5; no definite D call. In germline, CDR1 is MRHNA, CDR2 SNTAGT. V shed 5 bases and J shed 4 bases, with 0 bases lying between them. The CDR3 extends over 10 amino acids. CDR3 amino acids: CASSNQPQHF. As DNA, the CDR3 is TGTGCCAGCAGTAATCAGCCCCAGCATTTT.

The chain links TRBV7-9 to TRBJ2-1; maybe TRBD2 (6 bases). Trimming pared 3 bases from V and 2 bases from J, leaving 11 bases between. In germline, CDR1 is SEHNR, CDR2 FQNEAQ (reference sequence). CDR3 size: 15 residues. The CDR3 bases are TGTGCCAGCAGCTTCAAGCGGGCCACCTACAATGAGCAGTTCTTC. Its protein product is CASSFKRATYNEQFF.

The chain combines TRBV14 with TRBJ2-2; TRBD2 agrees at 10 bases. Germline assignment: CDR1 SGHDN and CDR2 FVKESK. The CDR3 consists of 17 residues. Trimming took 6 bases from V and 0 from J; bases not matched to a gene: 7. As DNA, the CDR3 is TGTGCCAGCAGTCCGACTAGCGGGCTAACGAACACCGGGGAGCTGTTTTTT. Protein sequence: CASSPTSGLTNTGELFF. Variable domain in full (rest from reference TRBV14 and TRBJ2-2): EAGVTQFPSHSVIEKGQTVTLRCDPISGHDNLYWYRRVMGKEIKFLLHFVKESKQDESGMPNNRFLAERTGGTYSTLKVQPAELEDSGVYFCASSPTSGLTNTGELFFGEGSRLTVL.

This chain links TRBV20-1 with TRBJ2-7; no reliable D call. In germline, CDR1 is DFQATT, CDR2 SNEGSKA (reference sequence). The CDR3 consists of 14 residues. V lost 0 bases to trimming and J lost 2 bases, with 11 bases between them. As DNA, the CDR3 is TGCAGTGCTAGAGAGGGCAGCCAGACCTACGAGCAGTACTTC. As protein: CSAREGSQTYEQYF.

The V and J genes are TRBV11-3 and TRBJ2-3; tentative D call: TRBD2 (6 bases). V lost 5 bases and J lost 8, with 23 bases in between. This CDR3 spans 16 amino acids. Germline CDR1 reads SGHNT; CDR2 reads YENEEA. The CDR3, as DNA: TGTGCCAGCAGCCCGGCCGGGGATAGCGGAATAACTACGCAGTATTTT. This sequence encodes CASSPAGDSGITTQYF.

DNA of the CDR3: TGCAGTGCCAGCATACCTACCGGCAGGGCGGGGACTGAAGCTTTCTTT. Translation: CSASIPTGRAGTEAFF. The V call is TRBV20-1, the J call TRBJ1-1, with a tentative D call TRBD1 (5 bases). CDR1 is DFQATT and CDR2 is SNEGSKA in the germline V gene (reference sequence). The CDR3 has 16 amino acids. Trimming left V 6 bases short and J 5 bases short, with 25 bases between.

The CDR3 sequence is CSAAGGGSYEQYF. The CDR3 nucleotides are TGCAGTGCCGCCGGGGGTGGATCCTACGAGCAGTACTTC. V is TRBV20-1 and J is TRBJ2-7, with TRBD2 as a possible D gene (6 bases). In germline, CDR1 is DFQATT, CDR2 SNEGSKA (reference sequence). V gave up 6 bases and J gave up 1 base, with 13 bases separating them. This CDR3 has 13 residues.

The rearrangement links TRBV2 to TRBJ1-5, with a tentative D call TRBD1 (5 bases). The ends were cut back, 6 bases at V and 6 bases at J, with 12 bases in the middle. Germline V gene lookup returns CDR1 SNHLY and CDR2 FYNNEI. The CDR3 spans 13 residues. The chain's CDR3 is CASSVRQFQPQHF. CDR3 in DNA: TGTGCCAGCAGCGTAAGACAGTTTCAGCCCCAGCATTTT. Drawing the rest from reference TRBV2 and TRBJ1-5, the complete variable domain is EPEVTQTPSHQVTQMGQEVILRCVPISNHLYFYWYRQILGQKVEFLVSFYNNEISEKSEIFDDQFSVERPDGSNFTLKIRSTKLEDSAMYFCASSVRQFQPQHFGDGTRLSIL.

This chain connects TRBV27 to TRBJ1-6; 9 bases match TRBD1. Germline assignment: CDR1 MNHEY and CDR2 SMNVEV (reference sequence). The J segment lost 7 bases and the V segment lost 6 bases, leaving 13 bases of the junction unmatched. CDR3 length: 17 residues. CDR3 nucleotide sequence: TGTGCCAGCAGCCATACGTCCGGGACAGGGCACAATTCACCCCTCCACTTT. Translated, it gives CASSHTSGTGHNSPLHF.

The chain links TRBV29-1 to TRBJ2-7; D may be TRBD1 (6 bases). Germline lookup yields CDR1 SQVTM and CDR2 ANQGSEA. Trimming took 6 bases from V and 6 from J, leaving 12 bases between them. This CDR3 has 11 amino acids. In DNA, the CDR3 is TGCAGCGTCTATACAGGGTTCGAGCAGTACTTC. Its translation: CSVYTGFEQYF.

The V and J genes are TRBV28 and TRBJ1-2; the match to TRBD1 covers 7 bases. The junction had 3 bases not matched to a gene; V was cut back by 2 bases and J by 3 bases. Germline CDR1 is MDHEN and CDR2 is SYDVKM. The length of the CDR3 is 14 residues. CDR3: CASSLGTGDYGYTF. CDR3 coding DNA: TGTGCCAGCAGTTTAGGAACAGGGGACTATGGCTACACCTTC.

J is TRBJ1-1 and V is TRBV24-1; D gene unclear. The CDR3 runs to 19 residues. V was clipped by 3 bases and J by 0 bases, with 22 bases between them. From germline, CDR1 is KGHDR and CDR2 SFDVKD. DNA of the CDR3: TGTGCCACCAGTGATCTTCTTCCCGTGACGTGGGGTATGAACACTGAAGCTTTCTTT. It specifies CATSDLLPVTWGMNTEAFF.

The rearrangement joins TRBV9 to TRBJ2-1, with D hard to call. This CDR3 comprises 16 residues. Germline CDR1 reads SGDLS; CDR2 reads YYNGEE. V gave up 0 bases and J gave up 0 bases, with 10 bases separating them. The DNA of the CDR3 is TGTGCCAGCAGCGTAGCTTATCGAGGCTCCTACAATGAGCAGTTCTTC. It encodes CASSVAYRGSYNEQFF.

The J gene is TRBJ2-7, the V gene TRBV20-1; TRBD1 matches 8 bases. This CDR3 contains 14 residues. Trimming cost V 1 base and J 10 bases; bases outside gene matches: 12. Germline CDR1 is DFQATT and CDR2 is SNEGSKA (reference sequence). The DNA for the CDR3 is TGCAGTGCTAGAGTCCCGGACAGGGTTGGACTTCAGTACTTC. This codes for CSARVPDRVGLQYF.

The chain is built from TRBV15 and TRBJ2-5; D may be TRBD2 (5 bases). V shed 5 bases and J shed 2 bases, with 21 bases lying between them. This CDR3 spans 17 amino acids. Germline CDR1 reads LNHNV; CDR2 reads YYDKDF (reference sequence). For the CDR3, the DNA is TGTGCCACCAGCGAAGATACCGCGAGGGTGAAACAAGAGACCCAGTACTTC. This gives the protein CATSEDTARVKQETQYF.

V and J are TRBV27 and TRBJ1-5; D is uncertain. Trimming removed 5 bases from V and 0 bases from J, with 8 bases in between. CDR1 MNHEY and CDR2 SMNVEV come from the germline V gene (reference sequence). The CDR3 contains 14 residues. CDR3 sequence (DNA): TGTGCCAGCAGTCCAAATTTTAGCAATCAGCCCCAGCATTTT. Translated: CASSPNFSNQPQHF.

The chain joins TRBV6-1 to TRBJ2-6; 7 nucleotides agree with TRBD1. This CDR3 region has 18 residues. The ends lost 6 bases at V and 0 bases at J; junction bases unmatched: 11. Germline CDR1 MNHNS, CDR2 SASEGT. For the CDR3, the DNA is TGTGCCAGCAGAAAACAACAGGGGAAAGTCTCTGGGGCCAACGTCCTGACTTTC. This codes for CASRKQQGKVSGANVLTF.

The chain has TRBV20-1 and TRBJ2-1; D is ambiguous. V was pared by 2 bases and J by 0 bases, with 11 bases between. The CDR3 is made up of 15 amino acids. The germline V gene has CDR1 DFQATT and CDR2 SNEGSKA (reference sequence). CDR3 sequence: CSARIGGRSYNEQFF. The CDR3 nucleotides read TGCAGTGCTAGAATAGGCGGCCGCTCCTACAATGAGCAGTTCTTC.

The chain couples TRBV10-1 to TRBJ2-3; D possibly corresponds to TRBD2 (5 bases). The germline V gene encodes CDR1 WNHNN and CDR2 SYGVQD (reference sequence). This CDR3 region has 17 residues. Trimming removed 0 bases at V and 0 bases at J, with 13 bases between. CDR3 amino acids: CASSESLSGSSTDTQYF. DNA for the CDR3: TGCGCCAGCAGTGAGTCGTTGTCGGGGTCTAGCACAGATACGCAGTATTTT.